These 30 T cell receptor beta chains came from one sample sequenced in a study of blood T cells in healthy people across ages. It was with a sample-barcoded 5' primer and a J-beta primer mix that a second PCR of roughly 6 to 12 cycles was run. TCRdb re-called the 5' RACE reads through MiXCR, storing one row per CDR3 protein. This sample has 550,000 to 750,000 distinct CDR3 sequences, with 21% found just once. The sample comprised blood. These receptors were taken from a man aged 65-85 years in good health.

In this sample, this clonotype turned up a few times. DNA for the CDR3: TGTGCCAGCAGTTTGAGGGACAGGGGTACAGATACGCAGTATTTT. The encoded protein is CASSLRDRGTDTQYF. The gene calls are TRBV12-3 or TRBV12-4 and TRBJ2-3; 10 bases are a match to TRBD1. The CDR3 totals 15 residues. V lost 3 bases, J lost 3 bases, and 3 bases stayed unmatched.

This chain uses TRBV5-1 with TRBJ2-5, with 10 bases that match TRBD1. The length of the CDR3 is 14 residues. Germline-derived CDR1 and CDR2 are SGHRS and YFSETQ. V gave up 3 bases and J gave up 1 base; unmatched junction bases: 0. CDR3 residues: CASSWTGGQETQYF. CDR3 nucleotide sequence: TGCGCCAGCAGCTGGACAGGGGGCCAAGAGACCCAGTACTTC.

This clonotype was detected ten times or more. This chain links TRBV7-9 with TRBJ2-7; 11 positions agree with TRBD2. The CDR3 is made up of 15 amino acids. The V gene end was trimmed by 5 bases and the J gene end by 6 bases; junction bases not matched to a gene: 9. The germline V gene encodes CDR1 SEHNR and CDR2 FQNEAQ (reference sequence). CDR3 sequence reads: CASSLGLAGGGEQYF. CDR3 nucleotides: TGTGCCAGCAGCCTCGGACTAGCGGGCGGCGGCGAGCAGTACTTC.

The chain employs TRBV20-1 and TRBJ2-5, with 9 bases lining up with TRBD2. CDR1 is DFQATT and CDR2 is SNEGSKA in the germline V gene (reference sequence). This CDR3 spans 15 amino acids. The ends lost 6 bases at V and 2 bases at J; junction bases unmatched: 10. CDR3 bases: TGCAGTGCACAAGCCCGACTAGCGGCGCAAGAGACCCAGTACTTC. Translation gives CSAQARLAAQETQYF.

The V call is TRBV2, the J call TRBJ1-3; no clear D gene. V was clipped by 7 bases and J by 1 base, with 8 bases between them. Germline V gene sequence: CDR1 SNHLY, CDR2 FYNNEI. The length of the CDR3 is 13 residues. CDR3 nucleotide sequence: TGTGCCAGCAAAGGGATATCTGGAAACACCATATATTTT. This translates into CASKGISGNTIYF.

This clonotype was counted once. CDR3 coding DNA: TGCAGTGCGAATAAGTACGAGGGAAGCTATGGCTACACCTTC. Its protein product is CSANKYEGSYGYTF. The rearrangement links TRBV20-1 to TRBJ1-2; D remains unclear. CDR1 is DFQATT, CDR2 SNEGSKA, per germline (reference sequence). V shed 6 bases and J shed 4 bases, with 18 bases lying between them. The length of the CDR3 is 14 residues.

This clonotype was detected a few times. The chain uses TRBV5-1 and TRBJ2-5; D is unclear. Germline CDR1 and CDR2: SGHRS and YFSETQ. The CDR3 totals 15 residues. V lost 0 bases and J lost 3, with 12 bases in between. The DNA of the CDR3 is TGCGCCAGCAGCTTGGCCCTGATTTTGGAAGAGACCCAGTACTTC. This translates into CASSLALILEETQYF.

The chain uses TRBV5-1 and TRBJ1-3; D gene unclear. This CDR3 comprises 15 residues. CDR1 and CDR2 from the germline V gene are SGHRS and YFSETQ. Trimming shortened V by 4 bases and J by 0 bases, and 11 bases separated the two germline ends. The CDR3 sequence is CASSIDASSGNTIYF. DNA of the CDR3: TGCGCCAGCAGCATCGACGCTAGCTCTGGAAACACCATATATTTT.

The chain joins TRBV20-1 to TRBJ2-7; D possibly corresponds to TRBD2 (5 bases). Trimming took 0 bases from V and 3 from J, leaving 15 bases between them. The V gene's germline CDR1 is DFQATT and CDR2 SNEGSKA (reference sequence). The CDR3 is 15 amino acids. CDR3 sequence: CSARDNRQRGYEQYF. The CDR3, as DNA: TGCAGTGCTAGAGATAATAGGCAACGGGGCTACGAGCAGTACTTC.

This sequence joins TRBV28 and TRBJ1-2; TRBD1 might be the D (5 bases). V was pared by 6 bases and J by 4 bases, with 18 bases between. Germline V gene sequence: CDR1 MDHEN, CDR2 SYDVKM. The CDR3 has 15 amino acids. CDR3 protein: CASSSPGTSGYGYTF. CDR3 nucleotides: TGTGCCAGCAGCTCCCCGGGGACTTCGGGCTATGGCTACACCTTC.

The chain couples TRBV20-1 to TRBJ2-1; tentatively, D is TRBD2 (5 bases). V was shortened by 1 base and J by 4 bases, with 11 bases between the two germline ends. Per the germline V gene, CDR1 is DFQATT and CDR2 is SNEGSKA (reference sequence). The CDR3 has 14 residues. CDR3 loop: CSARVSGSYNEQFF. The CDR3 bases are TGCAGTGCTAGAGTGAGCGGATCATACAATGAGCAGTTCTTC.

This clonotype was seen a few times. The chain carries TRBV11-2 and TRBJ2-1; a possible D gene is TRBD2 (5 bases). TRBJ2-5 explains the end of the DNA better; the J call may be wrong. The CDR3 sequence is 15 residues long. Germline V gene lookup returns CDR1 SGHAT and CDR2 FQNNGV. The CDR3 reads CASSLVLRRWETQYF. CDR3 bases: TGTGCCAGCAGCTTAGTGCTCAGGAGGTGGGAGACCCAGTACTTC.

This clonotype was seen ten or more times. The chain uses TRBV20-1 and TRBJ1-1; D gene unclear. The germline V and J ends were trimmed by 3 bases and 5 bases, with 10 bases remaining between them. This CDR3 is 12 amino acids long. CDR1 and CDR2 from the germline V gene are DFQATT and SNEGSKA (reference sequence). CDR3 sequence reads: CSASEGITEAFF. In DNA, the CDR3 is TGCAGTGCTAGCGAGGGTATAACTGAAGCTTTCTTT.

The V gene is TRBV20-1, the J gene TRBJ2-5; D is uncertain. Germline-derived CDR1 and CDR2 are DFQATT and SNEGSKA (reference sequence). Trimming removed 0 bases from V and 1 base from J, with 9 bases in between. The CDR3 sequence is 14 residues long. This CDR3 reads CSARDQSGQETQYF. DNA of the CDR3: TGCAGTGCTAGAGATCAAAGTGGCCAAGAGACCCAGTACTTC.

V and J are TRBV3-1 and TRBJ2-3; D unclear. Germline assignment: CDR1 LGHDT and CDR2 YNNKEL (reference sequence). V was shortened by 0 bases and J by 3 bases, with 10 bases between the two germline ends. This CDR3 has 15 residues. This CDR3 is CASSQDVVRTDTQYF. For the CDR3, the DNA is TGTGCCAGCAGCCAAGATGTGGTTAGAACAGATACGCAGTATTTT.

The table lists this clonotype with many counts. The chain couples TRBV29-1 to TRBJ2-7; the match to TRBD2 covers 7 bases. Germline V gene sequence: CDR1 SQVTM, CDR2 ANQGSEA. The CDR3 is made up of 13 amino acids. The V gene end was trimmed by 6 bases and the J gene end by 4 bases; junction bases not matched to a gene: 9. CDR3 in amino acids: CSVSSGRRYEQYF. The CDR3 nucleotides are TGCAGCGTATCTAGCGGCCGTCGTTACGAGCAGTACTTC.

This clonotype showed up many times. The chain combines TRBV7-2 with TRBJ2-3; tentatively, D is TRBD2 (6 bases). Germline values: CDR1 SGHTA, CDR2 FQGNSA. V was clipped by 9 bases and J by 1 base, with 11 bases between them. This CDR3 has 13 amino acids. The chain's CDR3 is CASTWGGTDTQYF. CDR3 nucleotides: TGTGCCAGTACCTGGGGGGGCACAGATACGCAGTATTTT.

This chain connects TRBV19 to TRBJ2-5; D might be TRBD1 (6 bases). The CDR3 has 14 residues. Trimming removed 6 bases at V and 1 base at J, with 12 bases between. Germline V lookup: CDR1 LNHDA, CDR2 SQIVND (reference sequence). The CDR3 is CASRPTGSQETQYF. The CDR3 coding sequence is TGTGCCAGTAGACCAACAGGGAGCCAAGAGACCCAGTACTTC.

In its sample, this clonotype was seen a few times. J is TRBJ2-7 and V is TRBV6-1; D gene ambiguous. The CDR3 is 15 residues long. Germline V gives CDR1 MNHNS, CDR2 SASEGT. The V and J ends lost 6 bases and 1 base respectively, with 16 bases between them. CDR3 region: CASSPLGLGSYEQYF. The CDR3 DNA sequence: TGTGCCAGCAGCCCGCTCGGGCTCGGTTCCTACGAGCAGTACTTC.

The chain combines TRBV25-1 with TRBJ1-6; no clear D. The germline CDR1 and CDR2 sequences are MGHDK and SYGVNS. Between the trimmed V and J ends, which lost 7 bases and 13 bases, there was a span of 11 bases. This CDR3 spans 11 amino acids. Here the CDR3 DNA reads TGTGCCAGCACCCTAATGGGGCCCCTCCACTTT. This gives the protein CASTLMGPLHF.

This clonotype occurred a few times. The gene calls are TRBV6-5 and TRBJ2-7; 12 positions match TRBD2. V lost 2 bases and J lost 0; bases outside the gene matches: 2. The CDR3 runs 16 residues. Germline V gives CDR1 MNHEY, CDR2 SVGAGI. CDR3 sequence (DNA): TGTGCCAGCAGTTACGAGACTAGCGGGAGCTCCTACGAGCAGTACTTC. This codes for CASSYETSGSSYEQYF.

This clonotype has just a few counts. A read error may produce the germline difference seen at one junction end. The CDR3 DNA reads TGTGCCAGCAGTTCCACAGGGGGCGCAAGCACTGAGGCTTTCTTT. Translating gives CASSSTGGASTEAFF. The rearrangement links TRBV12-3 or TRBV12-4 to TRBJ1-1; TRBD1 aligns across 9 bases. The CDR3 extends over 15 amino acids.

The chain uses TRBV7-9 and TRBJ2-1, with 7 bases aligning to TRBD1. Trimming cost V 4 bases and J 8 bases; bases outside gene matches: 8. The CDR3 has 14 amino acids. CDR1 is SEHNR, CDR2 FQNEAQ, per germline (reference sequence). The CDR3 is CASSSTGKRHEQFF. As DNA, the CDR3 is TGTGCCAGCAGCTCGACAGGGAAAAGACATGAGCAGTTCTTC.

This clonotype was detected many times. The rearrangement links TRBV3-1 to TRBJ2-5; D may be TRBD1 (5 bases). Trimming shortened V by 3 bases and J by 1 base, and 9 bases separated the two germline ends. The CDR3 has 14 amino acids. Germline CDR1 and CDR2: LGHDT and YNNKEL (reference sequence). CDR3 amino acids: CASSHSGIQETQYF. The CDR3 nucleotides read TGTGCCAGCAGCCATTCAGGGATCCAAGAGACCCAGTACTTC.

This clonotype was observed a few times. The chain links TRBV28 to TRBJ2-5; D perhaps matches TRBD1 (6 bases). This CDR3 spans 16 amino acids. V lost 6 bases to trimming and J lost 5 bases, with 22 bases between them. Germline-derived CDR1 and CDR2 are MDHEN and SYDVKM. The CDR3 DNA sequence: TGTGCCAGCAGCTACTTCCGGGACAAATCTGGGGAGACCCAGTACTTC. It encodes CASSYFRDKSGETQYF.

This clonotype came up a few times. The genes are TRBV5-5 and TRBJ1-1, with TRBD1 as a possible D gene (6 bases). CDR3 size: 14 residues. V was cut by 2 bases and J by 4 bases, with 12 bases left in between. Germline V gene sequence: CDR1 SGHKS, CDR2 YYEKEE (reference sequence). The CDR3 DNA reads TGTGCCAGCAGCTTACAGGGTATGGGCACTGAAGCTTTCTTT. Translating it yields CASSLQGMGTEAFF.

V gene TRBV20-1 combines with J gene TRBJ2-5; 8 bases map to TRBD1. V lost 6 bases to trimming and J lost 4 bases; unmatched junction nucleotides: 7. Germline CDR1 DFQATT, CDR2 SNEGSKA (reference sequence). The CDR3 length is 13 residues. CDR3 in amino acids: CSAPGTGGETQYF. CDR3 nucleotide sequence: TGCAGTGCCCCTGGGACAGGAGGAGAGACCCAGTACTTC.

This clonotype showed up just a few times. CDR3 sequence: CASSPARGAQETQYF. The CDR3 DNA is TGTGCCAGCAGTCCTGCCAGGGGGGCCCAAGAGACCCAGTACTTC. The genes are TRBV6-6 and TRBJ2-5; D is perhaps TRBD1 (7 bases). Deletions cut 5 bases from V and 1 base from J, with 14 bases between. Germline loops: CDR1 MNHNY, CDR2 SVGAGI (reference sequence). The CDR3 contains 15 residues.

The rearrangement uses TRBV7-2 and TRBJ2-7; tentatively, D is TRBD1 or TRBD2 (5 bases each). V was pared by 1 base and J by 2 bases, with 12 bases between. Germline CDR1 SGHTA, CDR2 FQGNSA. The CDR3 is 15 residues long. CDR3 sequence: CASSLGSQGPYEQYF. The CDR3 region has the DNA TGTGCCAGCAGCTTAGGATCCCAGGGACCCTACGAGCAGTACTTC.

This clonotype was seen a few times. This chain links TRBV20-1 with TRBJ2-7, with no clear D. The CDR3 spans 12 residues. Germline V CDR1 and CDR2: DFQATT, SNEGSKA (reference sequence). Trimming took 2 bases from V and 3 from J, leaving 8 bases between them. CDR3 coding DNA: TGCAGTGCTAGACAGATGCTCTACGAGCAGTACTTC. It yields the protein CSARQMLYEQYF.